This entry is about one T cell receptor (beta chain). The sample is drawn from a study of CD8 T cells in Susac syndrome. The multiple sclerosis controls were treatment-naive patients affected by stable or active relapsing-remitting disease. Negative isolation yielded CD4+ and CD8+ T cells, and FACS enriched TEMRA cells. Germline V CDR1 and CDR2: SEHNR, FQNEAQ (reference sequence). The CDR3 runs to 18 residues. Trimming pared 2 bases from V and 5 bases from J, leaving 24 bases between. With random hexamers, roughly 0.45 to 1 ug RNA was reverse transcribed. An immunoSEQ multiplex PCR amplified TCR beta CDR3 over 54 Vbeta and 13 Jbeta. TCRdb passed the immunoSEQ multiplex PCR reads through MiXCR, listing each CDR3 protein once. The table records 200,000 to 250,000 distinct CDR3 sequences, 93% of them present only once.

The clonotype comes from a human donor with multiple sclerosis. V is TRBV7-9 and J is TRBJ1-1; weak D call: TRBD1 (6 bases). Sample: CD4+ T cells from PBMCs. This CDR3 is CASSLSGADSPRGTEAFF. In nucleotides, the CDR3 is TGTGCCAGCAGCTTAAGCGGGGCAGACTCCCCGAGGGGGACTGAAGCTTTCTTT.